This paragraph covers one T cell receptor beta chain sequence. Germline CDR1 is LNHNV and CDR2 is YYDKDF (reference sequence). This CDR3 region has 16 residues. V lost 4 bases to trimming and J lost 0 bases; unmatched junction nucleotides: 6. The data were taken from a study of blood T cell repertoires in COVID-19. Study information: The United States, Italy and Spain supplied acute and convalescent COVID-19 samples.

How the authors handled the data: How many nucleated cells were present was estimated from reference gene primer amplification. Profiling relied on immunoSEQ multiplex PCR, and the TCRdb table lists in-frame clones only, not all of them. That table gives V, J and clone size, and the DNA gave D and trimming. Of about 220,000 clones in the sample, 75% to 85% were seen once. J is TRBJ2-5 and V is TRBV15; TRBD1 matches at 9 bases. The sample was peripheral blood. This clonotype was obtained from a woman aged 70-85 years with COVID-19, enrolled during active disease. The CDR3 sequence: CATSTDRGEDQETQYF. DNA for the CDR3: TGTGCCACCAGCACGGACAGGGGCGAGGACCAAGAGACCCAGTACTTC.